This TCR beta chain was recorded in a study of siplizumab effects on memory and regulatory T cells. The data were produced by immunoSEQ multiplex PCR, yet TCRdb's version contains in-frame clones alone and is incomplete. The data hold about 110,000 clones, with roughly 89% observed a single time. On this clone itself: What it recognizes is unknown.

General study findings and limits: Memory cells seemed less diverse than naive T cells, which also seemed major contributors to the alloresponse. Roughly 75-96% of proliferating CD4+ or CD8+ clones lacked a naive or memory phenotype that could be assigned. Researchers could map only a minor fraction of alloreactive clones to unstimulated subsets. Suppressive capability of dividing Tregs from siplizumab cultures went unverified.

This CDR3 is 12 amino acids long. Per the germline V gene, CDR1 is ENHRY and CDR2 is SYGVKD. The junction had 4 bases not matched to a gene; V was cut back by 11 bases and J by 3 bases. Source material: CD4+ T cells sorted from blood. V and J are TRBV10-3 and TRBJ2-5, with TRBD1 identical over 9 bases. This clonotype originated in a human donor in good health. The CDR3 loop reads CAAGDREETQYF. CDR3 bases: TGTGCCGCAGGGGACAGGGAAGAGACCCAGTACTTC.